The 7 T cell receptor beta chains below were found in one sample sequenced in a study of siplizumab effects on memory and regulatory T cells. Clones were read by immunoSEQ multiplex PCR, and TCRdb kept only the in-frame ones, dropping some. The table lists 94,000 or so clones, 95% to 97% of them singletons, with 0.025% to 0.035% in the top ten. The source material was naive CD4+ T cells sorted from blood. Source of these receptors: a human donor in good health.

The J gene is TRBJ2-5, the V gene TRBV29-1; D may be TRBD1 (5 bases). The V end was cut by 8 bases, the J end by 5 bases, with 15 bases between. Germline loops: CDR1 SQVTM, CDR2 ANQGSEA. The CDR3 has 12 amino acids. The CDR3 nucleotides are TGCAGCCTCAGGGTCCAGGGCGAGACCCAGTACTTC. Amino acids: CSLRVQGETQYF. The variable domain in full, completed from reference TRBV29-1 and TRBJ2-5, reads SAVISQKPSRDICQRGTSLTIQCQVDSQVTMMFWYRQQPGQSLTLIATANQGSEATYESGFVIDKFPISRPNLTFSTLTVSNMSPEDSSIYLCSLRVQGETQYFGPGTRLLVL.

The genes are TRBV6-6 and TRBJ1-4, with a tentative D call TRBD1 (5 bases). The V gene lost 5 bases and the J gene lost 8 bases, with 15 bases spanning the gap. Per germline, CDR1 MNHNY and CDR2 SVGAGI (reference sequence). This CDR3 spans 14 amino acids. CDR3 loop: CASSPGRSLEKLFF. Here the CDR3 DNA reads TGTGCCAGCAGTCCGGGACGGTCCCTCGAAAAACTGTTTTTT.

The chain recombines TRBV6-5 with TRBJ2-1; 8 bases line up with TRBD2. Trimming at V came to 5 bases and at J to 4 bases, leaving 7 bases not matched to a gene. Per the germline V gene, CDR1 is MNHEY and CDR2 is SVGAGI. The CDR3 totals 15 residues. Written as DNA, the CDR3 is TGTGCCAGCAGTGCCCCCGGGGGGGCTTACAATGAGCAGTTCTTC. Translation gives CASSAPGGAYNEQFF.

The gene calls are TRBV5-1 and TRBJ2-3; the match to TRBD2 covers 9 bases. Germline V gene lookup returns CDR1 SGHRS and CDR2 YFSETQ. This CDR3 is built from 15 residues. Trimming at V came to 0 bases and at J to 2 bases, leaving 1 base not matched to a gene. This CDR3 is CASSLVAGDTDTQYF. The CDR3 region has the DNA TGCGCCAGCAGCTTGGTAGCGGGGGACACAGATACGCAGTATTTT. The full variable domain, with the rest looked up from reference TRBV5-1 and TRBJ2-3, is KAGVTQTPRYLIKTRGQQVTLSCSPISGHRSVSWYQQTPGQGLQFLFEYFSETQRNKGNFPGRFSGRQFSNSRSEMNVSTLELGDSALYLCASSLVAGDTDTQYFGPGTRLTVL.

The gene calls are TRBV6-1 and TRBJ1-6; the D gene is possibly TRBD1 (5 bases). V shed 5 bases and J shed 8 bases, with 16 bases lying between them. Germline CDR1 reads MNHNS; CDR2 reads SASEGT. This CDR3 region has 15 residues. CDR3 sequence: CASSPREGRDSPLHF. For the CDR3, the DNA is TGTGCCAGCAGTCCCAGGGAGGGTCGGGATTCACCCCTCCACTTT.

This clone was counted once. The chain couples TRBV28 to TRBJ2-3, with 10 bases lining up with TRBD2. Germline lookup yields CDR1 MDHEN and CDR2 SYDVKM. This CDR3 contains 17 residues. The CDR3 nucleotides read TGTGTAGCCCTCGGCAAGCGGGGGGGCCGAGTGCCAGATACGCAGTATTTT. Translated: CVALGKRGGRVPDTQYF.

V gene TRBV2 combines with J gene TRBJ1-5, with D possibly TRBD1 on 6 matching bases. CDR3 length: 13 residues. V shed 8 bases and J shed 2 bases, with 10 bases lying between them. Germline loops: CDR1 SNHLY, CDR2 FYNNEI. The CDR3 DNA sequence: TGTGCCAGCCAGGGGAATGGCAATCAGCCCCAGCATTTT. This codes for CASQGNGNQPQHF. The full variable domain, rest sourced from reference TRBV2 and TRBJ1-5, is EPEVTQTPSHQVTQMGQEVILRCVPISNHLYFYWYRQILGQKVEFLVSFYNNEISEKSEIFDDQFSVERPDGSNFTLKIRSTKLEDSAMYFCASQGNGNQPQHFGDGTRLSIL.